The rows below give T cell receptor beta chains drawn from one sample of a study of T cell responses to AZD1222 COVID-19 vaccine. Only in-frame clones appear in the TCRdb table, and some are missing; sequencing was by immunoSEQ multiplex PCR. The table has fewer than 75,000 clones, over 75% seen once. This specimen was peripheral blood, taken on day 0 of AZD1222 vaccination. The receptors here all came from an adult in good health. The CDR3 runs from the conserved cysteine through the conserved F or W. Each record gives: CDR3 protein, CDR3 DNA, V gene, clone size, J gene, D gene. The D gene is left open where the match is weak. A row's size may be missing; if present it is once, few, many or a size class.

CDR3aa: CASGLDSQPQHF; CDR3nt: TGTGCTAGTGGTCTGGACAGTCAGCCCCAGCATTTT; v_gene: TRBV12-5; abundance: .; j_gene: TRBJ1-5; d_gene: .
CDR3aa: CASSFDTRGTGELFF; CDR3nt: TGTGCCAGCAGTTTCGACACCCGAGGCACCGGGGAGCTGTTTTTT; v_gene: TRBV27; abundance: .; j_gene: TRBJ2-2; d_gene: .
CDR3aa: CASLKTGTQYSPLHF; CDR3nt: TGTGCCAGCCTTAAAACCGGGACGCAGTATTCACCCCTCCACTTT; v_gene: TRBV5-4; abundance: .; j_gene: TRBJ1-6; d_gene: .
CDR3aa: CASSQELVQTQYF; CDR3nt: TGCGCCAGCAGCCAAGAACTGGTGCAGACCCAGTACTTC; v_gene: TRBV4-1; abundance: .; j_gene: TRBJ2-5; d_gene: .
CDR3aa: CASSLASGNNYGYTF; CDR3nt: TGTGCCAGCAGCTTAGCTTCGGGAAATAACTATGGCTACACCTTC; v_gene: TRBV7-8; abundance: .; j_gene: TRBJ1-2; d_gene: .
CDR3aa: CASSLRRQEAFF; CDR3nt: TGTGCCAGCAGCTTGCGGCGACAGGAAGCTTTCTTT; v_gene: TRBV5-6; abundance: .; j_gene: TRBJ1-1; d_gene: .
CDR3aa: CASSGPNQPQHF; CDR3nt: TGTGCCAGTAGTGGCCCCAATCAGCCCCAGCATTTT; v_gene: TRBV19; abundance: .; j_gene: TRBJ1-5; d_gene: .
CDR3aa: CASSVSSGGRDTQYF; CDR3nt: TGTGCCAGCAGCGTATCTAGCGGGGGAAGAGATACGCAGTATTTT; v_gene: TRBV9; abundance: .; j_gene: TRBJ2-3; d_gene: TRBD2
CDR3aa: CASGEETQYF; CDR3nt: TGCGCCAGCGGGGAAGAGACCCAGTACTTC; v_gene: TRBV5-1; abundance: .; j_gene: TRBJ2-5; d_gene: .
CDR3aa: CASSETRGQTEAFF; CDR3nt: TGTGCCAGCAGTGAGACCAGGGGGCAGACTGAAGCTTTCTTT; v_gene: TRBV6-1; abundance: .; j_gene: TRBJ1-1; d_gene: TRBD1
CDR3aa: CASSVLGQGLIGYGYTF; CDR3nt: TGCGCCAGCAGCGTTCTGGGACAGGGCCTAATAGGATATGGCTACACCTTC; v_gene: TRBV5-1; abundance: .; j_gene: TRBJ1-2; d_gene: TRBD1
CDR3aa: CASSQAQGGEKLFF; CDR3nt: TGTGCCAGCAGCCAAGCACAGGGAGGTGAAAAACTGTTTTTT; v_gene: TRBV4-2; abundance: .; j_gene: TRBJ1-4; d_gene: .
CDR3aa: CSASEGGPGLYTDTQYF; CDR3nt: TGCAGTGCTAGTGAGGGAGGGCCCGGACTATACACAGATACGCAGTATTTT; v_gene: TRBV20-1; abundance: .; j_gene: TRBJ2-3; d_gene: TRBD2
CDR3aa: CASTVFRGGGYTF; CDR3nt: TGTGCCAGCACGGTATTCAGGGGCGGAGGCTACACCTTC; v_gene: TRBV6-5; abundance: .; j_gene: TRBJ1-2; d_gene: .
CDR3aa: CAWSPSDTEAFF; CDR3nt: TGTGCCTGGAGTCCCTCAGACACTGAAGCTTTCTTT; v_gene: TRBV30; abundance: .; j_gene: TRBJ1-1; d_gene: .
CDR3aa: CATSRDILSSLSSPLHF; CDR3nt: TGTGCCACCAGCAGAGATATATTGAGCAGTCTTAGCTCACCCCTCCACTTT; v_gene: TRBV15; abundance: .; j_gene: TRBJ1-6; d_gene: .
CDR3aa: CSAAGYNEQFF; CDR3nt: TGCAGTGCCGCGGGGTACAATGAGCAGTTCTTC; v_gene: TRBV20-1; abundance: .; j_gene: TRBJ2-1; d_gene: .
CDR3aa: CASSPGGIDTGELFF; CDR3nt: TGTGCCAGCAGCCCAGGGGGCATAGACACCGGGGAGCTGTTTTTT; v_gene: TRBV9; abundance: .; j_gene: TRBJ2-2; d_gene: TRBD1
CDR3aa: CAIQGPTYEQYF; CDR3nt: TGTGCCATACAGGGACCTACCTACGAGCAGTACTTC; v_gene: TRBV2; abundance: .; j_gene: TRBJ2-7; d_gene: .
CDR3aa: CATSRAYRGSDTEAFF; CDR3nt: TGTGCCACCAGCAGAGCCTACAGGGGCTCAGACACTGAAGCTTTCTTT; v_gene: TRBV15; abundance: .; j_gene: TRBJ1-1; d_gene: TRBD1
CDR3aa: CASSLDRDEKLFF; CDR3nt: TGCGCCAGCAGCTTGGATAGGGACGAAAAACTGTTTTTT; v_gene: TRBV5-1; abundance: .; j_gene: TRBJ1-4; d_gene: .
CDR3aa: CASSDRAREPQHF; CDR3nt: TGTGCCAGCAGTGACCGGGCTAGGGAGCCCCAGCATTTT; v_gene: TRBV6-1; abundance: .; j_gene: TRBJ1-5; d_gene: .
CDR3aa: CATSSPGQNSDEAFF; CDR3nt: TGTGCCACCAGTTCACCGGGACAGAACTCTGATGAAGCTTTCTTT; v_gene: TRBV24-1; abundance: .; j_gene: TRBJ1-1; d_gene: TRBD1
CDR3aa: CASSTGGMGPQSGYTF; CDR3nt: TGTGCCAGCAGTACGGGGGGGATGGGACCCCAGAGTGGCTACACCTTC; v_gene: TRBV25-1; abundance: .; j_gene: TRBJ1-2; d_gene: .
CDR3aa: CASSQDSGARTGELFF; CDR3nt: TGTGCCAGCAGCCAAGATTCGGGGGCGCGCACCGGGGAGCTGTTTTTT; v_gene: TRBV4-2; abundance: .; j_gene: TRBJ2-2; d_gene: .
CDR3aa: CASSFGGGTEAFF; CDR3nt: TGTGCCAGCAGTTTTGGGGGGGGCACTGAAGCTTTCTTT; v_gene: TRBV12-3/TRBV12-4; abundance: .; j_gene: TRBJ1-1; d_gene: .
CDR3aa: CASSRQRLNTGELFF; CDR3nt: TGTGCCAGTAGTCGACAGAGATTGAACACCGGGGAGCTGTTTTTT; v_gene: TRBV19; abundance: .; j_gene: TRBJ2-2; d_gene: .
CDR3aa: CASSLAHRGGQPQHF; CDR3nt: TGTGCCAGCAGCTTAGCGCACAGGGGCGGTCAGCCCCAGCATTTT; v_gene: TRBV7-8; abundance: .; j_gene: TRBJ1-5; d_gene: TRBD1
CDR3aa: CASSVVRQGWDGYTF; CDR3nt: TGTGCCAGCAGCGTAGTCCGACAGGGCTGGGATGGCTACACCTTC; v_gene: TRBV9; abundance: .; j_gene: TRBJ1-2; d_gene: TRBD1
CDR3aa: CASSSTARHSPLHF; CDR3nt: TGTGCCAGCAGTTCGACAGCCCGGCATTCACCCCTCCACTTT; v_gene: TRBV27; abundance: few; j_gene: TRBJ1-6; d_gene: .
CDR3aa: CASSDSGTGGVDTQYF; CDR3nt: TGTGCCAGCAGTGACTCAGGGACAGGGGGCGTAGATACGCAGTATTTT; v_gene: TRBV6-4; abundance: .; j_gene: TRBJ2-3; d_gene: TRBD1
CDR3aa: CAISGTGNQPQHF; CDR3nt: TGTGCCATTTCCGGGACAGGCAATCAGCCCCAGCATTTT; v_gene: TRBV19; abundance: .; j_gene: TRBJ1-5; d_gene: TRBD1
CDR3aa: CASSGYNEQFF; CDR3nt: TGTGCCAGCAGCGGATACAATGAGCAGTTCTTC; v_gene: TRBV7-2; abundance: once; j_gene: TRBJ2-1; d_gene: .
CDR3aa: CASGTGQLYEQYF; CDR3nt: TGTGCCAGTGGGACAGGGCAACTGTACGAGCAGTACTTC; v_gene: TRBV19; abundance: .; j_gene: TRBJ2-7; d_gene: TRBD1
CDR3aa: CASSEPAYEQYF; CDR3nt: TGCGCCAGCAGTGAACCTGCCTACGAGCAGTACTTC; v_gene: TRBV10-2; abundance: .; j_gene: TRBJ2-7; d_gene: .
CDR3aa: CASSSPGQGAGEQYF; CDR3nt: TGCGCCAGCAGCTCGCCGGGACAGGGGGCAGGGGAGCAGTACTTC; v_gene: TRBV5-1; abundance: .; j_gene: TRBJ2-7; d_gene: TRBD1
CDR3aa: CASSLFGQGSNQPQHF; CDR3nt: TGTGCCAGCAGCTTGTTCGGACAGGGGTCAAATCAGCCCCAGCATTTT; v_gene: TRBV5-6; abundance: .; j_gene: TRBJ1-5; d_gene: TRBD1